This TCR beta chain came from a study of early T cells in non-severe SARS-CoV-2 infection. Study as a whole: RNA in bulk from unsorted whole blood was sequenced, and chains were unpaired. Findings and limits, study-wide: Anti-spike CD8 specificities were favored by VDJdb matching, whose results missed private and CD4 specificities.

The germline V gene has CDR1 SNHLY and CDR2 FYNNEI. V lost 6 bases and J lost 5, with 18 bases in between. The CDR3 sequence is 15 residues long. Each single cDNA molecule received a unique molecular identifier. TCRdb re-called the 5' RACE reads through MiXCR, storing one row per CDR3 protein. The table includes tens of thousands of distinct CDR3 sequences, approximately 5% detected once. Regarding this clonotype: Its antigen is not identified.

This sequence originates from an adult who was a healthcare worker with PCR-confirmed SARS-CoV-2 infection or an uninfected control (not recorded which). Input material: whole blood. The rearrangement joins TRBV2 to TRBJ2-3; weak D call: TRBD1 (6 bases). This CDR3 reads CASSALRQDRDTQYF. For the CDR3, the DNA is TGTGCCAGCAGCGCTCTCCGACAGGATAGAGATACGCAGTATTTT.